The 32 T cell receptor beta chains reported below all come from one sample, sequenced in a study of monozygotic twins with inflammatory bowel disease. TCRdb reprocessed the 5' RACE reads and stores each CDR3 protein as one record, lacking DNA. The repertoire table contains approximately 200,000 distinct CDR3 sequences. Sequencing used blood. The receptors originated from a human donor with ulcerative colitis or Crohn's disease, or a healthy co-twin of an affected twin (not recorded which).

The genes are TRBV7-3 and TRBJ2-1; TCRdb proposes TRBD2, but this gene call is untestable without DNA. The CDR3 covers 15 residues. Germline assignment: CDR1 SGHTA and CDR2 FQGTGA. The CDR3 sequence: CASSSGLAGRGEQFF.

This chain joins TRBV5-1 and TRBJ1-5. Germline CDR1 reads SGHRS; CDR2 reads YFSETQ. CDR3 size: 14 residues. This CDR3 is CASSLGPGVQPQHF.

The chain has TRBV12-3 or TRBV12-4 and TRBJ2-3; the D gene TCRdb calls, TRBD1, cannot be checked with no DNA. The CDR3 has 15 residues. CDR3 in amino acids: CASSPGTTGTDTQYF.

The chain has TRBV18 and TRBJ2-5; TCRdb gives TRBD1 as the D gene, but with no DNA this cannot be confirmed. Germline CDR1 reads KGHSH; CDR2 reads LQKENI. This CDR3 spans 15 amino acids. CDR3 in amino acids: CASSPFDRRQETQYF.

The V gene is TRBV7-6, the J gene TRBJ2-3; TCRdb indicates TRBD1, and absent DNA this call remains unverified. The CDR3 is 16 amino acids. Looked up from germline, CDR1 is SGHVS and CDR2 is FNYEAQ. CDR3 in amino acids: CASSLAGQPSTDTQYF.

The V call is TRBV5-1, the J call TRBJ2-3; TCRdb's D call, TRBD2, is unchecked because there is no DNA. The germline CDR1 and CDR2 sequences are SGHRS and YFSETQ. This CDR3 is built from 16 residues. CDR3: CASSLVARTSTDTQYF.

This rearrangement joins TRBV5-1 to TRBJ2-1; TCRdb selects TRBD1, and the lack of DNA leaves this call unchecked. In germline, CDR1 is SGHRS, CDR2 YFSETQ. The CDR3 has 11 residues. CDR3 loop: CASLGGAEQFF.

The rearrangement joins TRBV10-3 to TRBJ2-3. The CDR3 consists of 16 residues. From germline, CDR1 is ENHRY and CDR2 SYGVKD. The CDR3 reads CAISAVGDSSTDTQYF.

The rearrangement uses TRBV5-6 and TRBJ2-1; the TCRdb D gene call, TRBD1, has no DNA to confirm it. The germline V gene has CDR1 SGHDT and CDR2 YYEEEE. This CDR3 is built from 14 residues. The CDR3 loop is CASSDQKGGHEQFF.

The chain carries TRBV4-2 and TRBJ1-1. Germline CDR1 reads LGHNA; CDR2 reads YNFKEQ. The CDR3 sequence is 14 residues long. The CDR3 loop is CASSRRGVNTEAFF.

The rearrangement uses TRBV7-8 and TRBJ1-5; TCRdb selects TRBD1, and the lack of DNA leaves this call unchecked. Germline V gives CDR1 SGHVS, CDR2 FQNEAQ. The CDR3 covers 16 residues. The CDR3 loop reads CASSQPGQGDNQPQHF.

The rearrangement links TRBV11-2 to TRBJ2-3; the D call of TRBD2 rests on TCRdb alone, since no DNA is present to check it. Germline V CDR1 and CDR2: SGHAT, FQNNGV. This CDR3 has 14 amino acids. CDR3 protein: CASTLAGAADTQYF.

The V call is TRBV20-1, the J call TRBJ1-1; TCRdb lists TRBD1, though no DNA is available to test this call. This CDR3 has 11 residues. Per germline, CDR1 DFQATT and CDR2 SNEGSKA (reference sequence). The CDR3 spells CSASQGVEAFF.

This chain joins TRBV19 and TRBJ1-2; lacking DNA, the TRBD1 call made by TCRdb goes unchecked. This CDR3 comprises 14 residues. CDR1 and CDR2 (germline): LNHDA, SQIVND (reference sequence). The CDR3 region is CASKPTGSSYGYTF.

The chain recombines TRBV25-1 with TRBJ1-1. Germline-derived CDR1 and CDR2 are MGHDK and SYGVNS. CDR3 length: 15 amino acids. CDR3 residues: CASSEYGRMNTEAFF.

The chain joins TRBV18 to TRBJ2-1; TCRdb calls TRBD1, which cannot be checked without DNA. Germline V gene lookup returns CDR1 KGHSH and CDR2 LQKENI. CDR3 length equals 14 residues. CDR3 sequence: CASSPGAAYNEQFF.

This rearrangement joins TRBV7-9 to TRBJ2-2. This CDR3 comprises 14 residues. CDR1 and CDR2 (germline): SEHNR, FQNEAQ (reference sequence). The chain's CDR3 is CAIAVRQTTGELFF.

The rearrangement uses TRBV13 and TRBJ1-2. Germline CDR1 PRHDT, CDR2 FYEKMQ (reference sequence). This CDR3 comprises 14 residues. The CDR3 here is CASSPDIFSAGYTF.

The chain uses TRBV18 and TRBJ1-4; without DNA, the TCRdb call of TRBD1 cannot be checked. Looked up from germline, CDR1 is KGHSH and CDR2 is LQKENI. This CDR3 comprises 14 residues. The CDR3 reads CASSPPGQGRKLFF.

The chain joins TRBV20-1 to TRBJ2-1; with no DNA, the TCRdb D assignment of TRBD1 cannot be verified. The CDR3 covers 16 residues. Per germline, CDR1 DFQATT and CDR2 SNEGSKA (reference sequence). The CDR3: CSARALDPGGYNEQFF.

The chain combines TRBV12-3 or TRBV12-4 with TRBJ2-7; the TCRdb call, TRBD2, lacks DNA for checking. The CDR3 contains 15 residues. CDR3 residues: CASSPSGANPYEQYF.

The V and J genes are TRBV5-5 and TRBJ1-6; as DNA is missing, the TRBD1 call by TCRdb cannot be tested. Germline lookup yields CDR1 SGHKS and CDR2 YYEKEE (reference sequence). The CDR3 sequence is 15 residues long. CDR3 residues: CASSLMGQDNSPLHF.

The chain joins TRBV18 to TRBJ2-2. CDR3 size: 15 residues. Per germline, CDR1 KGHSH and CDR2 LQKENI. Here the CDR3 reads CASSPRDANTGELFF.

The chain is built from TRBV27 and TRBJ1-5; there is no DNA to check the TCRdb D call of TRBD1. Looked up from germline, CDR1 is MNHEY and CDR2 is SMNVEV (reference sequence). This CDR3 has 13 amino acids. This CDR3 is CASRRGLREPQHF.

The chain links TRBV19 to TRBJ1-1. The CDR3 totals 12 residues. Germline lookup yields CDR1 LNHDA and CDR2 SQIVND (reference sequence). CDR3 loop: CASWAGNTEAFF.

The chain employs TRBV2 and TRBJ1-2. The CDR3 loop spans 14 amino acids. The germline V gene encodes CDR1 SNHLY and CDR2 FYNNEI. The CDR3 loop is CASRTGTAFYGYTF.

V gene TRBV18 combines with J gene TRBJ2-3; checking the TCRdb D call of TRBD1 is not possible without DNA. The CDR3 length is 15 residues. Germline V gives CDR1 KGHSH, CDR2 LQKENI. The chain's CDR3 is CASLRGQTSTDTQYF.

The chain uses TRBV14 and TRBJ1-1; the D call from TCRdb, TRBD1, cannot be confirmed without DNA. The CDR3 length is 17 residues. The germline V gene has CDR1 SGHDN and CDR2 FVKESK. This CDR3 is CASSSDGTASMNTEAFF.

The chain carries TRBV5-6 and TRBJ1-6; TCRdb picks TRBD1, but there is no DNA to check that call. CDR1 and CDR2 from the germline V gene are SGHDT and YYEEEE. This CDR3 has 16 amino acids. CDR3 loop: CASSPHGATTFSPLHF.

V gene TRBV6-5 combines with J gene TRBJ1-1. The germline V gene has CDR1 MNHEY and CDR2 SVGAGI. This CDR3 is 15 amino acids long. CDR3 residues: CASRQGGGGNTEAFF.

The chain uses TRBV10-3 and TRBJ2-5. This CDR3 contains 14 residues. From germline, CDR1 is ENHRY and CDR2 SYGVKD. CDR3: CAISDLWTGETQYF.

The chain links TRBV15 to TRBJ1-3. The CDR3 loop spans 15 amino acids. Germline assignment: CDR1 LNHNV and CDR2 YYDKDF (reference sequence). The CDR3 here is CATSRDRAAGNTIYF. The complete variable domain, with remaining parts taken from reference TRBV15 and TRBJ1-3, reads DAMVIQNPRYQVTQFGKPVTLSCSQTLNHNVMYWYQQKSSQAPKLLFHYYDKDFNNEADTPDNFQSRRPNTSFCFLDIRSPGLGDTAMYLCATSRDRAAGNTIYFGEGSWLTVV.